This T cell receptor (delta chain) appears in the sequencing data of a study of Vδ1+ human thymocytes. Regarding the study as a whole: In the thymus, TRG and TRD repertoires looked highly polyclonal with Gaussian CDR3 lengths.

Sequences come from RNA converted to cDNA by reverse transcription. Pooled V-gene forward primers with one constant-region reverse primer generated the CDR3 amplicons by multiplex PCR. TCRdb re-called the multiplex PCR reads using CATT. The sample has tens of thousands of delta-chain clones; 15% to 20% are singletons. This clone was recorded a few times. The antigen is not known. CDR3 length: 20 residues. V lost 4 bases and J lost 0; bases outside the gene matches: 16. Germline CDR1 and CDR2: TSWWSYY and QGS. The sample was Vdelta1+ gamma-delta thymocytes from the thymus. Noted subset: FACS-sorted CD3+ TCRalphabeta- TCRVdelta1+ TCRVdelta2- thymocytes. The source is a boy under two years old who had congenital heart surgery. The chain links TRDV1 to TRDJ1; 11 bases are a match to TRDD3. DNA of the CDR3: TGTGCTCTTGGGGGACACCGTCTGGGGGATACTAGGGCGTACACCGATAAACTCATCTTT. Encoded protein: CALGGHRLGDTRAYTDKLIF.